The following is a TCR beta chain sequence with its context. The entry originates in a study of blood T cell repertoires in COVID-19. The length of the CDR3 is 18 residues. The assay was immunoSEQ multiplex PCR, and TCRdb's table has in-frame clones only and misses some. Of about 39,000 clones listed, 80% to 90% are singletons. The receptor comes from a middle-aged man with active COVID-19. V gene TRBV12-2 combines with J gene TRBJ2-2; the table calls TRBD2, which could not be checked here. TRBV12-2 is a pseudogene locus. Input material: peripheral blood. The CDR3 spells CASRSSGTSGRGTGELFF. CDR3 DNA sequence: TGTGCAAGTCGCTCCTCCGGGACTAGCGGGAGAGGAACCGGGGAGCTGTTTTTT.